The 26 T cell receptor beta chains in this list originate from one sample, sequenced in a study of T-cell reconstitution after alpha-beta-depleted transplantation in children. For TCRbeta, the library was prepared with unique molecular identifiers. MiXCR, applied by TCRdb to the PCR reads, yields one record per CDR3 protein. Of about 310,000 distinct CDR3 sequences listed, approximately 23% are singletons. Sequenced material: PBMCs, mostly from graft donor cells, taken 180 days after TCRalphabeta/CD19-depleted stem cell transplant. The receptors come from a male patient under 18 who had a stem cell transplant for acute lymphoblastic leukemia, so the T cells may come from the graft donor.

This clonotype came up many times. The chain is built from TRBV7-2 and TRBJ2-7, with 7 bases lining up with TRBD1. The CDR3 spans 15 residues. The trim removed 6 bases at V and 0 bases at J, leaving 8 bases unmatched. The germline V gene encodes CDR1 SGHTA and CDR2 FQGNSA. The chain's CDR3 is CASSLRAGGSYEQYF. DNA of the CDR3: TGTGCCAGCAGTTTAAGGGCAGGGGGCTCCTACGAGCAGTACTTC.

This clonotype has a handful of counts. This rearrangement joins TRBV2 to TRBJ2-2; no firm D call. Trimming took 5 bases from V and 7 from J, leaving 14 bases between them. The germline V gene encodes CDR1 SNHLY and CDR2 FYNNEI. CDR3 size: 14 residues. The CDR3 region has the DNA TGTGCCAGCAGTCTGGAGTTTAACGTCGGGGAGCTGTTTTTT. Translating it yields CASSLEFNVGELFF.

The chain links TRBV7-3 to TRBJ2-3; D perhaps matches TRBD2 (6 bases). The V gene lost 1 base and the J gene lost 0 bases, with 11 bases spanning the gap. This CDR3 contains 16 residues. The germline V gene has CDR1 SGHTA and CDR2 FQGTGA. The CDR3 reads CASSLRGAGSTDTQYF. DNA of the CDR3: TGTGCCAGCAGCTTAAGGGGAGCGGGTAGCACAGATACGCAGTATTTT.

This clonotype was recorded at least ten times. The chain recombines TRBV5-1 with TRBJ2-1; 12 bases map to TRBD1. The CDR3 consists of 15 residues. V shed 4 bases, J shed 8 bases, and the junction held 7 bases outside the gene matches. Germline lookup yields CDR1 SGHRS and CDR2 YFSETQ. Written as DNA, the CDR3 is TGCGCCAGCAGCCGGGACAGGGGGCAAATCGATGAGCAGTTCTTC. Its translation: CASSRDRGQIDEQFF. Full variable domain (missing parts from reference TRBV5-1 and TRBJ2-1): KAGVTQTPRYLIKTRGQQVTLSCSPISGHRSVSWYQQTPGQGLQFLFEYFSETQRNKGNFPGRFSGRQFSNSRSEMNVSTLELGDSALYLCASSRDRGQIDEQFFGPGTRLTVL.

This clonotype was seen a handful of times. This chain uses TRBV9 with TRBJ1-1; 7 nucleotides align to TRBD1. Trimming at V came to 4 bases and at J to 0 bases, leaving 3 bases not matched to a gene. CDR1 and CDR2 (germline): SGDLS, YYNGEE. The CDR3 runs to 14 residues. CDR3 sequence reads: CASSLQGMNTEAFF. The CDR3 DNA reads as TGTGCCAGCAGCCTACAGGGGATGAACACTGAAGCTTTCTTT. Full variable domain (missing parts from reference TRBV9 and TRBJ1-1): DSGVTQTPKHLITATGQRVTLRCSPRSGDLSVYWYQQSLDQGLQFLIQYYNGEERAKGNILERFSAQQFPDLHSELNLSSLELGDSALYFCASSLQGMNTEAFFGQGTRLTVV.

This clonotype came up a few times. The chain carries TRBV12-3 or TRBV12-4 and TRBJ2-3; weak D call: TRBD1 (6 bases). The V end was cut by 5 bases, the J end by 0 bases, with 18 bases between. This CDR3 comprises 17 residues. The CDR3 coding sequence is TGTGCCAGCAGTCCCCCAGGGGTAGCGACTAGCACAGATACGCAGTATTTT. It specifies CASSPPGVATSTDTQYF.

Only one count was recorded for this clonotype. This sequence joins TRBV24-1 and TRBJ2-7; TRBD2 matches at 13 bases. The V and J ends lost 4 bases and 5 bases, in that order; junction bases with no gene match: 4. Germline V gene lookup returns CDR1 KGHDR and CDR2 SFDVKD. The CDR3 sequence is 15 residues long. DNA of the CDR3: TGTGCCACCAGTGACGGGACTAGCGGGGCGGACGAGCAGTACTTC. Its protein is CATSDGTSGADEQYF.

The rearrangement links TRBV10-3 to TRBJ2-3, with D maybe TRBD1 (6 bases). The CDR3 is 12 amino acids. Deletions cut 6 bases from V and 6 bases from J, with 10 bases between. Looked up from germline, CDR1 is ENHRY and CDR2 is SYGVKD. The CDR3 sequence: CAISPGADTQYF. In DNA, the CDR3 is TGTGCCATCAGCCCAGGGGCTGATACGCAGTATTTT.

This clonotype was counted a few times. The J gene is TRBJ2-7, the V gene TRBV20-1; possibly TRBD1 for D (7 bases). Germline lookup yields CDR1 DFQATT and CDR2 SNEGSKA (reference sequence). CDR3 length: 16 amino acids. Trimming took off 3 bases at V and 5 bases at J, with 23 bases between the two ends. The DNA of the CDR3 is TGCAGTGCTAGGGAGGGCCCGGGCAGGGGGAATCACGAGCAGTACTTC. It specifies CSAREGPGRGNHEQYF.

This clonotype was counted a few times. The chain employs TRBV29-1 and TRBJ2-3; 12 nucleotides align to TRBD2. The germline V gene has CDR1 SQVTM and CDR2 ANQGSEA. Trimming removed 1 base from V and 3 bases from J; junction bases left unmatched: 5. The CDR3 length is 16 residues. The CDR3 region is CSVEGASGRVTDTQYF. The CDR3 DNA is TGCAGCGTTGAAGGCGCTAGCGGGAGGGTGACAGATACGCAGTATTTT.

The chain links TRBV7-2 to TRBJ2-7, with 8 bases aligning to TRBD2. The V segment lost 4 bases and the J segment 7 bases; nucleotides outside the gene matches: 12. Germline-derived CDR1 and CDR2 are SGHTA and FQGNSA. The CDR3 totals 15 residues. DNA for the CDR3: TGTGCCAGCAGCTGGTTCTTGACGGGAGGGCAAGAGCAGTACTTC. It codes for CASSWFLTGGQEQYF. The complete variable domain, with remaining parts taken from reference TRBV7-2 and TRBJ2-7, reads GAGVSQSPSNKVTEKGKDVELRCDPISGHTALYWYRQSLGQGLEFLIYFQGNSAPDKSGLPSDRFSAERTGGSVSTLTIQRTQQEDSAVYLCASSWFLTGGQEQYFGPGTRLTVT.

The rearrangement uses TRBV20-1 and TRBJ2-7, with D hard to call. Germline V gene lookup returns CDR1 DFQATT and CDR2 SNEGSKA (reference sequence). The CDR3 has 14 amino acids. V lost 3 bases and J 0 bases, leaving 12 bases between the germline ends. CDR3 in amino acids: CSASGAVLSYEQYF. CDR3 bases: TGCAGTGCTAGCGGAGCCGTTCTCTCCTACGAGCAGTACTTC.

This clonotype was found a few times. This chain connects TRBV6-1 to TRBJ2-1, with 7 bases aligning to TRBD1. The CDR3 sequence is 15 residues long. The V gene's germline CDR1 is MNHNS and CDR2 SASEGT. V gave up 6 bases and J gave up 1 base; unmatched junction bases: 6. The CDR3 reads CASRRRDSSYNEQFF. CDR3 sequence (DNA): TGTGCCAGCAGACGCCGGGACAGTTCCTACAATGAGCAGTTCTTC.

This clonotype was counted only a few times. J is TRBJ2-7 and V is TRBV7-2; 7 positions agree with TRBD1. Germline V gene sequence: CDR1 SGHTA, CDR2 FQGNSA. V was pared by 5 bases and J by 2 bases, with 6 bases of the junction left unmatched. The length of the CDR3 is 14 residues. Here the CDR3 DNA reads TGTGCCAGCAGCCCGCAGGGGGTTACCTACGAGCAGTACTTC. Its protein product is CASSPQGVTYEQYF.

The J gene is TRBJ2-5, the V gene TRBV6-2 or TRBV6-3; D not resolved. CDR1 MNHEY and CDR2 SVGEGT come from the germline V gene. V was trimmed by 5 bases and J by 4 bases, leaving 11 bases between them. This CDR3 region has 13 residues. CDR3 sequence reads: CASSRLSSETQYF. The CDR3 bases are TGTGCCAGCAGTCGTCTCAGTTCAGAGACCCAGTACTTC.

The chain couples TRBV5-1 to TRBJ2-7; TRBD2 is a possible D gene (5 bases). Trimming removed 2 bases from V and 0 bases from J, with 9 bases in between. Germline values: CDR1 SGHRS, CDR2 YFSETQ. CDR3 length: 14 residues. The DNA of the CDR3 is TGCGCCAGCAGCTTATCCGGGGACTCCTACGAGCAGTACTTC. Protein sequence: CASSLSGDSYEQYF.

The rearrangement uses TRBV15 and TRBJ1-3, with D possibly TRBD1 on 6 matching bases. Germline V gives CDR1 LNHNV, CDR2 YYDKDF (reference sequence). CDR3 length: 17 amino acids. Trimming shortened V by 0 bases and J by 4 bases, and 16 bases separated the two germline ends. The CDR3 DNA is TGTGCCACCAGCAGAGATCTTCTCCAGGGGACAGGAAACACCATATATTTT. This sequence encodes CATSRDLLQGTGNTIYF.

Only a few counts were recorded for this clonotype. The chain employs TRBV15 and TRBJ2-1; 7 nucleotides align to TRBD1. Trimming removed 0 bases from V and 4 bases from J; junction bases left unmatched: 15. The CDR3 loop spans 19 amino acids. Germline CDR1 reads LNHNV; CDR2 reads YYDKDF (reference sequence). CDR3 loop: CATSRDLLGQRGWYNEQFF. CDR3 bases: TGTGCCACCAGCAGAGATCTTTTGGGACAGAGGGGTTGGTACAATGAGCAGTTCTTC.

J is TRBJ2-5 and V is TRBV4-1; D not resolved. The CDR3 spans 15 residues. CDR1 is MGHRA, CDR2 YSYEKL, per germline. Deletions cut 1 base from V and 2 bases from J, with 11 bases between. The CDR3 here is CASSQGLIGQETQYF. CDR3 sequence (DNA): TGCGCCAGCAGCCAAGGCCTTATAGGTCAAGAGACCCAGTACTTC.

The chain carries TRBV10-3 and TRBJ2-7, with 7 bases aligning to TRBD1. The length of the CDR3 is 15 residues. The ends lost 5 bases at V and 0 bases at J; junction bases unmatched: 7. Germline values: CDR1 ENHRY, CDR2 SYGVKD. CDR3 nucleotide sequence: TGTGCCATCAGTTCCCCGACAGGGAGCTCCTACGAGCAGTACTTC. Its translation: CAISSPTGSSYEQYF.

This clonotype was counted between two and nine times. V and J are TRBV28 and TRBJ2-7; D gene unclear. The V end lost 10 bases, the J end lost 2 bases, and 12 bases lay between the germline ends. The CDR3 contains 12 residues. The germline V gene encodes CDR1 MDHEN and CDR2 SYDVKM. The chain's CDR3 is CATKVGTYEQYF. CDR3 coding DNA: TGTGCCACGAAAGTAGGGACCTACGAGCAGTACTTC.

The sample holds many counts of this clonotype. The CDR3 sequence is CSATLAGGPYEQYF. In DNA form, the CDR3 reads TGCAGTGCTACTCTAGCGGGAGGCCCCTACGAGCAGTACTTC. This chain joins TRBV20-1 and TRBJ2-7; TRBD2 agrees at 11 bases. CDR3 length: 14 residues. V lost 4 bases and J lost 2; bases outside the gene matches: 4. Germline CDR1 reads DFQATT; CDR2 reads SNEGSKA (reference sequence).

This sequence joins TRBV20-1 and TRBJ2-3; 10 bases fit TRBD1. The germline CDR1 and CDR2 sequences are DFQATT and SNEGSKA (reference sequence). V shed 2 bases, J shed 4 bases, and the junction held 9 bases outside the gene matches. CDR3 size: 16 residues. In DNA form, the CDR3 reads TGCAGTGCTAGAAAAAAGGGACAGGGGTACTCAGATACGCAGTATTTT. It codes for CSARKKGQGYSDTQYF.

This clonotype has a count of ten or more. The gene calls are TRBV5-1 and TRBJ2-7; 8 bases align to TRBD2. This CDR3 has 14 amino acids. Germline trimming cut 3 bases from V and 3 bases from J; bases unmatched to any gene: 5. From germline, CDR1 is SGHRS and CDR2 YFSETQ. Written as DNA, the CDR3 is TGCGCCAGCAGCTCGACCGGGACTAGCTACGAGCAGTACTTC. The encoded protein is CASSSTGTSYEQYF.

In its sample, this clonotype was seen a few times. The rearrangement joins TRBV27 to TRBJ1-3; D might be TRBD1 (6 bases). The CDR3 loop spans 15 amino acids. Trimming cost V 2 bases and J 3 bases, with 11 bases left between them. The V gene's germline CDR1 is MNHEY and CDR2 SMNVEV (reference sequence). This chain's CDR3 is CASSLTRGGGNTIYF. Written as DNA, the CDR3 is TGTGCCAGCAGTTTAACCAGGGGCGGTGGAAACACCATATATTTT.

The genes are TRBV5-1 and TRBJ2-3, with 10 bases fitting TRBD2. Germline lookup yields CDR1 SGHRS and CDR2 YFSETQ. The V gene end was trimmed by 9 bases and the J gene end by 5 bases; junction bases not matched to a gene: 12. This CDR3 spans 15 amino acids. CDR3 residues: CAKRAGGPVKDTQYF. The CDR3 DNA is TGCGCCAAAAGAGCGGGAGGGCCTGTCAAAGATACGCAGTATTTT.